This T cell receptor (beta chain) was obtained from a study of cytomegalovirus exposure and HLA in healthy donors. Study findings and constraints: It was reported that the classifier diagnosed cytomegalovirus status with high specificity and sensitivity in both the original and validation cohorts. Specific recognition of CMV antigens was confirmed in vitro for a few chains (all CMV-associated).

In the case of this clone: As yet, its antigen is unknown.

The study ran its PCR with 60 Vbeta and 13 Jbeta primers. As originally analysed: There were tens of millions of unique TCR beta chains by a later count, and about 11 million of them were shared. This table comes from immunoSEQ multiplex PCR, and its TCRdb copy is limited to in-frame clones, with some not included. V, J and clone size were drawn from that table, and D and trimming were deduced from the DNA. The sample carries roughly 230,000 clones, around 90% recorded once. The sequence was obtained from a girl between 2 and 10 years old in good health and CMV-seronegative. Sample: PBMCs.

The CDR3 is CASSLGILGGLGETNTEAFF. DNA of the CDR3: TGCGCCAGCAGCTTGGGTATTTTGGGGGGGCTTGGGGAAACGAACACTGAAGCTTTCTTT. The chain couples TRBV5-1 to TRBJ1-1, with D possibly being TRBD1 (6 bases). The CDR3 runs 20 residues. Trimming removed 0 bases from V and 1 base from J, with 25 bases in between. CDR1 SGHRS and CDR2 YFSETQ come from the germline V gene.